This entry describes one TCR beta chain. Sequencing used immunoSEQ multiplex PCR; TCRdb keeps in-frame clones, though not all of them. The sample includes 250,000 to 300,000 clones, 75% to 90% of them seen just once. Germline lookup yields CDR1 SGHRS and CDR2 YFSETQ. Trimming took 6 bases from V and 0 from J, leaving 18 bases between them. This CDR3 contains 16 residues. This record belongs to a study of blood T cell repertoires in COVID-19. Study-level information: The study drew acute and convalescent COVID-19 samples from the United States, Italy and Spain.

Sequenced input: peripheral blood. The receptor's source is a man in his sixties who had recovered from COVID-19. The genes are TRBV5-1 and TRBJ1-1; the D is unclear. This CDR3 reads CASMDNPALLNTEAFF. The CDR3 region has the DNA TGCGCCAGCATGGATAATCCGGCACTATTGAACACTGAAGCTTTCTTT.